Following are 16 T cell receptor beta chains from one sample sequenced in a study of beta chain features in type 1 diabetes. Study-level findings and limits: Significant though moderate, a shortening of TCRB CDR3s appeared in all four CD4+ subsets of Type 1 diabetes patients.

Their target antigens are unknown. Expressed TCRB transcripts were sequenced because the entire RNA isolate underwent reverse transcription. TCRdb keeps only in-frame clones here, not all; method: immunoSEQ multiplex PCR. This sample has about 700,000 clones, with around 15% found just once. The sample taken for sequencing was naive CD4+ T cells from blood. These receptors all come from a man younger than 30 with type 1 diabetes.

This clone showed up just a few times. The chain recombines TRBV18 with TRBJ2-6; 8 bases are shared with TRBD1. The germline V gene encodes CDR1 KGHSH and CDR2 LQKENI. Trimming took 6 bases from V and 0 from J; bases not matched to a gene: 10. The CDR3 is made up of 18 amino acids. This chain's CDR3 is CASSPRTGSASGANVLTF. The CDR3 DNA follows: TGTGCCAGCTCGCCTCGGACAGGGAGCGCCTCTGGGGCCAACGTCCTGACTTTC.

The chain recombines TRBV18 with TRBJ1-5; D is possibly TRBD1 (5 bases). Trimming left V 3 bases short and J 5 bases short, with 11 bases between. The germline V gene has CDR1 KGHSH and CDR2 LQKENI. This CDR3 contains 14 residues. In DNA, the CDR3 is TGTGCCAGCTCACCCAGACGGGGCGATCAGCCCCAGCATTTT. It translates to CASSPRRGDQPQHF.

The chain links TRBV28 to TRBJ1-5; possibly TRBD1 for D (5 bases). The CDR3 has 13 amino acids. V was shortened by 4 bases and J by 7 bases, with 11 bases between the two germline ends. The germline V gene has CDR1 MDHEN and CDR2 SYDVKM. CDR3 DNA sequence: TGTGCCAGCAGTTCGGCGGAGGGGCAGCCCCAGCATTTT. Translating gives CASSSAEGQPQHF.

This clone appeared a few times. This chain links TRBV7-9 with TRBJ1-1, with 8 bases identical to TRBD1. The CDR3 is made up of 14 amino acids. CDR1 is SEHNR and CDR2 is FQNEAQ in the germline V gene (reference sequence). The ends lost 5 bases at V and 1 base at J; junction bases unmatched: 3. The CDR3 reads CASSRGQANTEAFF. In nucleotides, the CDR3 is TGTGCCAGCAGCCGGGGACAGGCGAACACTGAAGCTTTCTTT.

This sequence joins TRBV7-9 and TRBJ1-1; D unresolved. Germline CDR1 SEHNR, CDR2 FQNEAQ (reference sequence). Between the trimmed V and J ends, which lost 2 bases and 8 bases, there was a span of 12 bases. The CDR3 extends over 13 amino acids. The CDR3 nucleotides are TGTGCCAGCAGCTTAATCAGTTCAGGAGAAGCTTTCTTT. Protein sequence: CASSLISSGEAFF.

V usage is TRBV18 and J usage is TRBJ1-1; possible D gene TRBD1, 5 bases. CDR3 size: 16 residues. Trimming pared 3 bases from V and 0 bases from J, leaving 14 bases between. The germline gives CDR1 KGHSH, CDR2 LQKENI. In nucleotides, the CDR3 is TGTGCCAGCTCACCGACAGCTATTTCGATGAACACTGAAGCTTTCTTT. It specifies CASSPTAISMNTEAFF.

The chain couples TRBV7-6 to TRBJ2-3, with D possibly being TRBD2 (5 bases). The CDR3 totals 14 residues. Germline V gene sequence: CDR1 SGHVS, CDR2 FNYEAQ. Trimming removed 5 bases from V and 5 bases from J, with 14 bases in between. CDR3 in amino acids: CASSRGTGVDTQYF. CDR3 bases: TGTGCCAGCAGCCGGGGAACCGGAGTAGATACGCAGTATTTT.

The CDR3 reads CASRRDREGDEQYF. In DNA form, the CDR3 reads TGCGCCAGCAGGCGAGACAGGGAAGGCGACGAGCAGTACTTC. V usage is TRBV5-1 and J usage is TRBJ2-7, with TRBD1 matching 7 bases. V lost 5 bases to trimming and J lost 5 bases; unmatched junction nucleotides: 10. CDR3 size: 14 residues. Germline values: CDR1 SGHRS, CDR2 YFSETQ.

This clone was recorded a few times. This chain links TRBV7-7 with TRBJ2-5; D gene ambiguous. Germline CDR1 reads SSHAT; CDR2 reads FNYEAQ (reference sequence). V lost 4 bases and J 3 bases, leaving 9 bases between the germline ends. The length of the CDR3 is 13 residues. The CDR3 loop is CASSSQQEETQYF. In DNA, the CDR3 is TGTGCCAGCAGCTCACAACAAGAAGAGACCCAGTACTTC.

The V and J genes are TRBV9 and TRBJ1-2; 7 bases agree with TRBD1. V trimming: 0 bases; J trimming: 2 bases; junction bases outside the gene matches: 7. From germline, CDR1 is SGDLS and CDR2 YYNGEE. This CDR3 region has 16 residues. The CDR3 sequence: CASSVDPQGQNYGYTF. In DNA, the CDR3 is TGTGCCAGCAGCGTAGACCCCCAGGGACAGAACTATGGCTACACCTTC.

As regards this clone: The same CDR3 also results from other DNA sequences found in this sample. The chain uses TRBV30 and TRBJ1-5; the match to TRBD1 covers 7 bases. Trimming took 0 bases from V and 5 from J; bases not matched to a gene: 1. CDR3 size: 13 residues. Germline assignment: CDR1 GTSNPN and CDR2 SVGIG (reference sequence). The chain's CDR3 is CAWSVQGYQPQHF. DNA for the CDR3: TGTGCCTGGAGTGTACAGGGGTATCAGCCCCAGCATTTT. Using reference TRBV30 and TRBJ1-5 for the parts outside the CDR3, the full variable domain is SQTIHQWPATLVQPVGSPLSLECTVEGTSNPNLYWYRQAAGRGLQLLFYSVGIGQISSEVPQNLSASRPQDRQFILSSKKLLLSDSGFYLCAWSVQGYQPQHFGDGTRLSIL.

The chain couples TRBV7-2 to TRBJ1-6; 11 nucleotides match TRBD1. The CDR3 is made up of 15 amino acids. CDR1 is SGHTA and CDR2 is FQGNSA in the germline V gene. The V and J ends lost 4 bases and 10 bases, in that order; junction bases with no gene match: 6. For the CDR3, the DNA is TGTGCCAGCAGCTCCCGGACAGGGGGCCGGTCACCCCTCCACTTT. It encodes CASSSRTGGRSPLHF.

The V gene is TRBV6-5, the J gene TRBJ2-6; D gene ambiguous. The CDR3 consists of 15 residues. Trimming left V 2 bases short and J 0 bases short, with 5 bases between. Looked up from germline, CDR1 is MNHEY and CDR2 is SVGAGI. The CDR3 is CASSYGDSGANVLTF. Written as DNA, the CDR3 is TGTGCCAGCAGTTACGGAGACTCTGGGGCCAACGTCCTGACTTTC.

V usage is TRBV7-9 and J usage is TRBJ2-3; TRBD2 agrees at 10 bases. Trimming at V came to 5 bases and at J to 4 bases, leaving 6 bases not matched to a gene. Germline V lookup: CDR1 SEHNR, CDR2 FQNEAQ (reference sequence). The CDR3 totals 15 residues. CDR3 in amino acids: CASSPASGGADTQYF. Written as DNA, the CDR3 is TGTGCCAGCAGCCCGGCTAGCGGGGGAGCAGATACGCAGTATTTT.

CDR3 sequence reads: CASSSPGINTGELFF. CDR3 coding DNA: TGTGCCAGCAGCTCCCCCGGGATTAACACCGGGGAGCTGTTTTTT. V gene TRBV9 combines with J gene TRBJ2-2; possible D gene TRBD2, 5 bases. Trimming removed 4 bases at V and 2 bases at J, with 12 bases between. Germline V lookup: CDR1 SGDLS, CDR2 YYNGEE. The CDR3 contains 15 residues.

V usage is TRBV7-6 and J usage is TRBJ2-1; D is unclear. The germline gives CDR1 SGHVS, CDR2 FNYEAQ. The CDR3 loop spans 16 amino acids. The V and J ends lost 5 bases and 0 bases respectively, with 14 bases between them. CDR3 protein: CASSPRGDPSYNEQFF. In DNA, the CDR3 is TGTGCCAGCAGCCCCCGAGGCGACCCCTCCTACAATGAGCAGTTCTTC.